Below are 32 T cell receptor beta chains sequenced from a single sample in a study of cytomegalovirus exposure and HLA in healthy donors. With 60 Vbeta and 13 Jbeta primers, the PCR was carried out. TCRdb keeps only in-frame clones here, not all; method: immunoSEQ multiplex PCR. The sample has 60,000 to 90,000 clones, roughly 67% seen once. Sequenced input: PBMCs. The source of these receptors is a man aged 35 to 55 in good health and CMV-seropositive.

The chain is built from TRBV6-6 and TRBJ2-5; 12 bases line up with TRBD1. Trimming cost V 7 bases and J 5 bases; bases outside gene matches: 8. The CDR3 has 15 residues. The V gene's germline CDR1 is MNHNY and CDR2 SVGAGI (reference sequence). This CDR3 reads CASTEGTGGRETQYF. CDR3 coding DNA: TGTGCCAGCACCGAGGGGACAGGGGGCCGGGAGACCCAGTACTTC.

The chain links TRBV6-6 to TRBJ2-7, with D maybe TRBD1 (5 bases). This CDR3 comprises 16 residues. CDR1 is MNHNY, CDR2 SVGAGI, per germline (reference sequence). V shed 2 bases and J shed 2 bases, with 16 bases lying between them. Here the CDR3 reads CASSYRQGKSTYEQYF. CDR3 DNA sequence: TGTGCCAGCAGTTACCGGCAGGGTAAATCTACCTACGAGCAGTACTTC.

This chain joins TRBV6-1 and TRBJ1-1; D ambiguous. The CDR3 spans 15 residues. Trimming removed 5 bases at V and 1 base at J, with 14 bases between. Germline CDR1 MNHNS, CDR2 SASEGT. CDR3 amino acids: CASSPRRESNTEAFF. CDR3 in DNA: TGTGCCAGCAGTCCCCGACGGGAATCGAACACTGAAGCTTTCTTT.

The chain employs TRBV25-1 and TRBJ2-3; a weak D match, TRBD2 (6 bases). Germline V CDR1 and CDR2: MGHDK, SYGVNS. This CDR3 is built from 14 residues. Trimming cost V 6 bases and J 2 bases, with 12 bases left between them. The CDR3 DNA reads TGTGCCAGCAGCTTTCGGGACTCCACAGATACGCAGTATTTT. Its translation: CASSFRDSTDTQYF.

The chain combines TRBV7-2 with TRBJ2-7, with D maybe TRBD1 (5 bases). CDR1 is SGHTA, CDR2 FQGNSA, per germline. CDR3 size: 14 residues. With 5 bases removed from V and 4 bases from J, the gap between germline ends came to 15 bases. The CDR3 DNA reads TGTGCCAGCAGCCCCGATTTCACAGGTTACGAGCAGTACTTC. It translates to CASSPDFTGYEQYF.

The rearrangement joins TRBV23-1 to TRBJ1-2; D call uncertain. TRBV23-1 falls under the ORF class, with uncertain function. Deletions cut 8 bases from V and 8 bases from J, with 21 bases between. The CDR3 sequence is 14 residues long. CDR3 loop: CASRFHGRGRGYTF. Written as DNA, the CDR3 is TGCGCCAGCCGATTCCATGGCAGAGGCCGCGGCTACACCTTC.

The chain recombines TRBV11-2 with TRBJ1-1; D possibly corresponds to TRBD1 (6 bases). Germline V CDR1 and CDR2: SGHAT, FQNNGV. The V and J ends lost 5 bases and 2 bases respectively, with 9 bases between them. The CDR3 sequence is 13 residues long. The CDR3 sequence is CASSRGGNTEAFF. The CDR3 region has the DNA TGTGCCAGCAGCAGAGGGGGAAACACTGAAGCTTTCTTT.

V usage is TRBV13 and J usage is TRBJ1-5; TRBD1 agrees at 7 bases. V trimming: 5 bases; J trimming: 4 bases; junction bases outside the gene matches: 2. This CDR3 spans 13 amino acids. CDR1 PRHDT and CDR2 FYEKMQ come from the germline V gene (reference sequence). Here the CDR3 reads CASSRQGNQPQHF. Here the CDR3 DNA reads TGTGCCAGCAGCCGACAGGGAAATCAGCCCCAGCATTTT.

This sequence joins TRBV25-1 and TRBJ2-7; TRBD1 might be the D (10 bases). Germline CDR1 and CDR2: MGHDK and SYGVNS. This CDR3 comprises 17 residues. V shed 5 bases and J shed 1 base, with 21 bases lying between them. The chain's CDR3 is CASSMGQGLAGSYEQYF. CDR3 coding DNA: TGTGCCAGCAGTATGGGACAGGGGCTAGCGGGATCCTACGAGCAGTACTTC.

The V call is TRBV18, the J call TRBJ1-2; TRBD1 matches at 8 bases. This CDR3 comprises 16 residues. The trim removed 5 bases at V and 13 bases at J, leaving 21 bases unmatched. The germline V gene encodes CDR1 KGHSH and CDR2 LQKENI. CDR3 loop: CASSSIQGVPSYVVTF. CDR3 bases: TGTGCCAGCTCATCTATACAGGGGGTTCCCTCCTATGTGGTCACCTTC.

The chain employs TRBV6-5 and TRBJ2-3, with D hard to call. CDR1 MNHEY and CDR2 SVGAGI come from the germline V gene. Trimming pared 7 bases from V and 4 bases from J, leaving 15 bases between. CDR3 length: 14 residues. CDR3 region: CASTDPSRADTQYF. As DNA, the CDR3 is TGTGCCAGCACCGATCCCTCTCGCGCAGATACGCAGTATTTT.

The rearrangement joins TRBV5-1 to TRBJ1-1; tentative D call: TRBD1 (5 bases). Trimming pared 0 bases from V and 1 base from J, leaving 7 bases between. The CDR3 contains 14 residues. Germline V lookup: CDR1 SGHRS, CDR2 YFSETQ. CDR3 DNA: TGCGCCAGCAGCTTGGGAACAGGGAACACTGAAGCTTTCTTT. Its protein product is CASSLGTGNTEAFF.

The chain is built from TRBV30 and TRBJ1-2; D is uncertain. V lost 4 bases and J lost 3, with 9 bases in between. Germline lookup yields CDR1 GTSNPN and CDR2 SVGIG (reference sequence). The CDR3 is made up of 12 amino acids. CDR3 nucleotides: TGTGCCTGGATCGGGGTCGACTATGGCTACACCTTC. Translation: CAWIGVDYGYTF.

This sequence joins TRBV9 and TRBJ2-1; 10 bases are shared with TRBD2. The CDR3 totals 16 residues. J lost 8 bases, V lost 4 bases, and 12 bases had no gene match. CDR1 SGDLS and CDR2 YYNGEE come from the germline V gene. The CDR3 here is CASSPSGLAGVDEQFF. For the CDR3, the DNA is TGTGCCAGCAGCCCCAGTGGGCTAGCGGGAGTCGATGAGCAGTTCTTC.

CDR3: CASSPPGTGGYRQNEQFF. The CDR3 nucleotides read TGTGCCAGCTCACCACCCGGGACAGGGGGTTATCGCCAAAATGAGCAGTTCTTC. The chain employs TRBV18 and TRBJ2-1, with 11 bases lining up with TRBD1. Germline values: CDR1 KGHSH, CDR2 LQKENI. CDR3 size: 18 residues. The junction had 11 bases not matched to a gene; V was cut back by 0 bases and J by 7 bases.

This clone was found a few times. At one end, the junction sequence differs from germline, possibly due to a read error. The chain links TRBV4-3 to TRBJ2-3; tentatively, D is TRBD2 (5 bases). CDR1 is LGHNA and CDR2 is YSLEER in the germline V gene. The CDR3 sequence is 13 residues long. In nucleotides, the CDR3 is TGCGCCAGCAGCCAAGTGCTCGGACTTGGGGTACATTTT. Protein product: CASSQVLGLGVHF.

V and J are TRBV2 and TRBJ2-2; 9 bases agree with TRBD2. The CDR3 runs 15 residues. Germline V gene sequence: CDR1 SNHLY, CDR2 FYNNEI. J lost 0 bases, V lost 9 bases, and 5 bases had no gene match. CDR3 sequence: CASHLAGTNTGELFF. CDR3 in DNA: TGTGCCAGTCATCTAGCGGGAACGAACACCGGGGAGCTGTTTTTT.

The CDR3 protein is CASSPQQGDYGYTF. DNA for the CDR3: TGTGCCAGCTCACCTCAACAGGGGGACTATGGCTACACCTTC. The chain uses TRBV18 and TRBJ1-2, with 8 bases matching TRBD1. Germline V gene lookup returns CDR1 KGHSH and CDR2 LQKENI. This CDR3 is built from 14 residues. After removal of 3 bases from V and 3 bases from J, the junction contained 3 bases not matched to a gene. Filled out from reference TRBV18 and TRBJ1-2, the complete variable domain reads NAGVMQNPRHLVRRRGQEARLRCSPMKGHSHVYWYRQLPEEGLKFMVYLQKENIIDESGMPKERFSAEFPKEGPSILRIQQVVRGDSAAYFCASSPQQGDYGYTFGSGTRLTVV.

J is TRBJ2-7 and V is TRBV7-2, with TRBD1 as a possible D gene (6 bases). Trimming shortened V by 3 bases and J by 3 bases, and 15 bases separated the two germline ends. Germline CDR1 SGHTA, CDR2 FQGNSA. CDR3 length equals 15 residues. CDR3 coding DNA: TGTGCCAGCAGCTTGTCCCTGACAGGCAGCTACGAGCAGTACTTC. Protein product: CASSLSLTGSYEQYF.

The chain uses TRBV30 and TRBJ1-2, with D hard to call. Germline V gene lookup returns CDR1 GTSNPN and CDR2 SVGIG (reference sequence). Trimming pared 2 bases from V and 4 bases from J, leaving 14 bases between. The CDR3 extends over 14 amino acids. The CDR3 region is CAWSTSQKTYGYTF. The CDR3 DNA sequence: TGTGCCTGGAGTACTTCACAGAAGACCTATGGCTACACCTTC.

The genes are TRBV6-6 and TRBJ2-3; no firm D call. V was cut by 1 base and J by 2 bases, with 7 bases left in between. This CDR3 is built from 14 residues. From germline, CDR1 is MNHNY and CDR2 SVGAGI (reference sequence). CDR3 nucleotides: TGTGCCAGCAGTTACTTTGGCAACACAGATACGCAGTATTTT. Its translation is CASSYFGNTDTQYF.

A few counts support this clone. In DNA form, the CDR3 reads TGTGCCAGCAGTTACCATACCGGGACATCCTACGAGCAGTACTTC. It yields the protein CASSYHTGTSYEQYF. The rearrangement joins TRBV6-5 to TRBJ2-7, with TRBD1 as a possible D gene (6 bases). V lost 2 bases and J lost 1, with 12 bases in between. The CDR3 totals 15 residues. Germline CDR1 reads MNHEY; CDR2 reads SVGAGI.

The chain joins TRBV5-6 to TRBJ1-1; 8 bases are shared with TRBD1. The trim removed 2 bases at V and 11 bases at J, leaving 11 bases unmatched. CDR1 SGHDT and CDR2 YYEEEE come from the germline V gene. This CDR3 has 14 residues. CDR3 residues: CASSFQGAIPGAFF. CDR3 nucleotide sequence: TGTGCCAGCAGCTTCCAGGGGGCGATCCCGGGGGCTTTCTTT. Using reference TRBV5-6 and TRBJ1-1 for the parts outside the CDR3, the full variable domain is DAGVTQSPTHLIKTRGQQVTLRCSPKSGHDTVSWYQQALGQGPQFIFQYYEEEERQRGNFPDRFSGHQFPNYSSELNVNALLLGDSALYLCASSFQGAIPGAFFGQGTRLTVV.

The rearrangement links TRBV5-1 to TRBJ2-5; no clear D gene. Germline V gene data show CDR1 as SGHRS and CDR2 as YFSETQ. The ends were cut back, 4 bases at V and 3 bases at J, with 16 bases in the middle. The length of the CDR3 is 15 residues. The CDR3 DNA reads TGCGCCAGCAGCAGCCTACAACAGTTTGAAGAGACCCAGTACTTC. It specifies CASSSLQQFEETQYF.

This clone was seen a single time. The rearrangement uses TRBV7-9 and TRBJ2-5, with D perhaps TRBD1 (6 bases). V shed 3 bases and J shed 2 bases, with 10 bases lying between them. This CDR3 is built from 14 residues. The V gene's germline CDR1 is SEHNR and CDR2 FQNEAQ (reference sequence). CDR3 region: CASSFGTLQETQYF. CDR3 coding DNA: TGTGCCAGCAGCTTTGGGACACTTCAAGAGACCCAGTACTTC.

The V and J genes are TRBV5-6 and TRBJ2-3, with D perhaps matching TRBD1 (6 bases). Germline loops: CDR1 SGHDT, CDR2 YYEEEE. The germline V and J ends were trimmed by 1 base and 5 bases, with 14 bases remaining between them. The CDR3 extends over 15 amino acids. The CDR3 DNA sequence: TGTGCCAGCAGCTTGCGAGGGGGTCGGGGAGATACGCAGTATTTT. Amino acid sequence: CASSLRGGRGDTQYF.

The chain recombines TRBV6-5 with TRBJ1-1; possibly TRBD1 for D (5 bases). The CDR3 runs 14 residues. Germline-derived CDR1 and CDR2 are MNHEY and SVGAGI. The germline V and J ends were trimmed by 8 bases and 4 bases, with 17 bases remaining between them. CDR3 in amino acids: CASYTGQGGTEAFF. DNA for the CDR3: TGTGCCAGCTATACCGGGCAGGGTGGCACTGAAGCTTTCTTT.

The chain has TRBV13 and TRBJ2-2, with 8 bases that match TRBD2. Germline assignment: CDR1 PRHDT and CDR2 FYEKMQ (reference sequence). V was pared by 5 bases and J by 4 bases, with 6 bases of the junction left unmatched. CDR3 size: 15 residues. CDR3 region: CASSLGLVPTGELFF. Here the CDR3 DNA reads TGTGCCAGCAGCCTGGGACTAGTTCCCACCGGGGAGCTGTTTTTT.

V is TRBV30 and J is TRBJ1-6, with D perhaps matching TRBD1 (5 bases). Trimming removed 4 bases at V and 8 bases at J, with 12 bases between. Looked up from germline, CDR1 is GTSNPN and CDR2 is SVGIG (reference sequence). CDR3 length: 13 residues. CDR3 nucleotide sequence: TGTGCCTGGACGGGGGAAAGGGATTCACCCCTCCACTTT. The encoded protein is CAWTGERDSPLHF.

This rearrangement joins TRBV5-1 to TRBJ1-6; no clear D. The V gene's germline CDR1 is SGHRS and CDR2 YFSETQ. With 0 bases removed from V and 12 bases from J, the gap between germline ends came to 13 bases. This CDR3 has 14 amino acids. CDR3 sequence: CASSLAPPSVPLHF. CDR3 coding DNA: TGCGCCAGCAGCTTGGCCCCTCCGTCGGTACCCCTCCACTTT.

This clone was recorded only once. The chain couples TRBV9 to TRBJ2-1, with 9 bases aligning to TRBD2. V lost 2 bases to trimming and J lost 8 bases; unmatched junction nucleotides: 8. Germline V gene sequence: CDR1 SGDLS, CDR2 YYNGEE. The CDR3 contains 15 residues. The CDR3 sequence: CASSVEGLAGHEQFF. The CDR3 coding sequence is TGTGCCAGCAGCGTCGAGGGGCTAGCGGGGCATGAGCAGTTCTTC.

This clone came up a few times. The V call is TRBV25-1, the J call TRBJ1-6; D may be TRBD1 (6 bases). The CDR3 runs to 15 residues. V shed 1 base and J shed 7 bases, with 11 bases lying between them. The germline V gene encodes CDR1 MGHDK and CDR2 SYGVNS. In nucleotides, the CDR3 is TGTGCCAGCAGTGAATCCCGCCAGGGGAATTCACCCCTCCACTTT. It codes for CASSESRQGNSPLHF.